Detailed here is one T cell receptor (beta chain). Its antigen is still unknown. This sample is drawn from a study of T cell responses to AZD1222 COVID-19 vaccine. In the study overall: Pooling of second doses given at about 4 or about 12 weeks was done. General study points: Clonal diversity was possibly underestimated, and the donors were mostly white British, with more females.

TCRdb's copy holds only in-frame clones and misses some; the assay was immunoSEQ multiplex PCR. The sample consists of about 110,000 clones, roughly 90% of them appearing once. The clonotype was recovered from an adult in good health. Sequencing was performed on peripheral blood, taken on day 0 of AZD1222 vaccination.

CDR3 sequence reads: CASSLGGLAGYNEQFF. The CDR3 nucleotides are TGTGCCAGCAGTTTAGGGGGACTAGCGGGCTACAATGAGCAGTTCTTC. The V and J genes are TRBV28 and TRBJ2-1, with 12 bases that match TRBD2. CDR3 length: 16 residues. The V gene's germline CDR1 is MDHEN and CDR2 SYDVKM. V was clipped by 2 bases and J by 3 bases; unmatched bases: 2.